The present T cell receptor beta chain was sequenced within a study of cytotoxic CD8 clonotypes in ibrutinib-treated CLL. Study-wide points: Baseline levels were approached again at progression, after clonality had risen at ibrutinib response.

The CDR3 runs to 11 residues. The V gene's germline CDR1 is SGHRS and CDR2 YFSETQ. V gave up 6 bases and J gave up 5 bases, with 9 bases separating them. Profiling relied on immunoSEQ multiplex PCR, and the TCRdb table lists in-frame clones only, not all of them. This sample carries fewer than 13,000 clones, around three quarters of them seen once, and the ten largest clones take approximately 16%. Genomic DNA in a quantity of about 2 micrograms was derived from cryopreserved PBMCs for TCR beta libraries. Worth noting for this clone: Antigen: not known.

The TCR was taken from a human donor with chronic lymphocytic leukemia. The chain links TRBV5-1 to TRBJ2-7; D ambiguous. The specimen comprised PBMCs, sampled at disease progression, from a patient treated with ibrutinib. The CDR3 DNA sequence: TGCGCCAGCAAGGGCCTCAACGAGCAGTACTTC. Its protein is CASKGLNEQYF.